This entry concerns a single T cell receptor beta chain. Its antigen is still unknown. The V gene's germline CDR1 is SGHTA and CDR2 FQGNSA. The CDR3 is 15 residues long. J lost 3 bases, V lost 2 bases, and 1 base had no gene match. The data were taken from a study of T-cell reconstitution after alpha-beta-depleted transplantation in children. The study's findings and limits: Several hundred expanded graft clones reportedly gave rise to the alpha-beta T cells present about two months after transplant. It was surviving recipient T cells and thymic progenitors that gave some patients high TCRbeta diversity at day 60. T-cell counts and diversity were attributed mostly to newly produced T cells one year after transplant.

During its preparation, the TCRbeta library received unique molecular identifiers. One entry per CDR3 protein results from TCRdb running MiXCR on the PCR reads. The table records 700,000 to 950,000 distinct CDR3 sequences, under 20% of them present only once. Sequenced material: PBMCs, mostly from graft donor cells, taken 360 days after TCRalphabeta/CD19-depleted stem cell transplant. The receptor's source is a male patient under 18 who had a stem cell transplant for acute lymphoblastic leukemia, so the T cells may come from the graft donor. The chain links TRBV7-2 to TRBJ2-6; 7 nucleotides agree with TRBD2. The CDR3 nucleotides read TGTGCCAGCAGCTTATGGGGGGGTGGGGCCAACGTCCTGACTTTC. Its translation: CASSLWGGGANVLTF.